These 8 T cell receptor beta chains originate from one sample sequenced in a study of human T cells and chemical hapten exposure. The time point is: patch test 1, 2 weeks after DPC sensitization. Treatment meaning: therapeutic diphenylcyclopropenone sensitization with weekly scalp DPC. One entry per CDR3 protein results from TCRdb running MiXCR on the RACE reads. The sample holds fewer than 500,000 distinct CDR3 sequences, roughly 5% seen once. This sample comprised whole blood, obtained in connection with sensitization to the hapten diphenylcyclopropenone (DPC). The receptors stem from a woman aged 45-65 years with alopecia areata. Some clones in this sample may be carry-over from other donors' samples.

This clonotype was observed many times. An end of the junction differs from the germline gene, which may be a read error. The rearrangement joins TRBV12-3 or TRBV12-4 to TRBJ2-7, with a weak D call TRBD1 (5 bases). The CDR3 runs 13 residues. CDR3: CASSSHPDIAGFF. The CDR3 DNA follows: TGTGCCAGCAGTTCACACCCGGACATAGCCGGGTTCTTC.

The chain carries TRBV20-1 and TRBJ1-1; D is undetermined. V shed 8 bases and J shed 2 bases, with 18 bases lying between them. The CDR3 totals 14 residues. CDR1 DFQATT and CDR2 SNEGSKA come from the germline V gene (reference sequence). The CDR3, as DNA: TGCAGTTCCAAGAGGGTCGGTCCTAACACTGAAGCTTTCTTT. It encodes CSSKRVGPNTEAFF.

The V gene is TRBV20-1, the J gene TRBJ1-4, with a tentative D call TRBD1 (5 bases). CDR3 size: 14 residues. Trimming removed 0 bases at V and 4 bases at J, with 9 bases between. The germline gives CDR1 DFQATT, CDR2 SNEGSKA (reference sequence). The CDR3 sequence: CSARDIGVNEKLFF. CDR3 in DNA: TGCAGTGCTAGAGATATAGGGGTTAATGAAAAACTGTTTTTT.

Here the CDR3 DNA reads TGTGCCAGCAGCCAATATCACCTGACCGAAGGGAATGAGCAGTTCTTC. Its protein is CASSQYHLTEGNEQFF. This chain links TRBV28 with TRBJ2-1, with D hard to call. The germline CDR1 and CDR2 sequences are MDHEN and SYDVKM. Trimming pared 6 bases from V and 7 bases from J, leaving 22 bases between. This CDR3 region has 16 residues.

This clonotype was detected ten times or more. CDR3 nucleotide sequence: TGTGCCAGCAGTATTCGACAGGGGGCGGTCACAGATACGCAGTATTTT. It yields the protein CASSIRQGAVTDTQYF. The chain combines TRBV6-1 with TRBJ2-3, with TRBD1 matching over 10 bases. V lost 5 bases to trimming and J lost 2 bases; unmatched junction nucleotides: 7. The CDR3 spans 16 residues. Germline V gives CDR1 MNHNS, CDR2 SASEGT.

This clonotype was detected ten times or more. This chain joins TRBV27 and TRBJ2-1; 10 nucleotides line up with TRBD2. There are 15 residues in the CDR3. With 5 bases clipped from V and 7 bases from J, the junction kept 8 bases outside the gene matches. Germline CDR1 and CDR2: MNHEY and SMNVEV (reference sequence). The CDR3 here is CASSPLAGGLNEQFF. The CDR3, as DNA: TGTGCCAGCAGTCCTTTAGCGGGAGGCCTGAATGAGCAGTTCTTC.

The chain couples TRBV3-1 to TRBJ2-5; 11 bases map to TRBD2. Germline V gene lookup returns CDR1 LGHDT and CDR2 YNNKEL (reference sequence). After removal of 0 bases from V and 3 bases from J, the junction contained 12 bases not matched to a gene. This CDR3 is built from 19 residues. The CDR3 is CASSQEIVLAGGRKETQYF. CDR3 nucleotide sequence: TGTGCCAGCAGCCAAGAAATAGTGCTAGCGGGGGGCCGAAAAGAGACCCAGTACTTC.

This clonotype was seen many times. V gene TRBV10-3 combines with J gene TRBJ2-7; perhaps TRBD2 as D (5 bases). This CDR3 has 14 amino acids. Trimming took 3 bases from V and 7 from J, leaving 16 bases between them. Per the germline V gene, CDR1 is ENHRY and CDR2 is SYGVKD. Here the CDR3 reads CAISDGSRGEEQYF. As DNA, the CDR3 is TGTGCCATCAGTGACGGTAGCCGGGGTGAAGAGCAGTACTTC.